This entry features one T cell receptor beta chain sequence. Participant ages covered roughly 18 to 89 years across 24 US areas. Participant reports of clinical history set cohort assignment. This sample is part of a study of blood T cell repertoires in COVID-19. The protocol was immunoSEQ multiplex PCR, while the TCRdb copy is restricted to in-frame clones and leaves out a portion. The sample yields approximately 250,000 clones, 80% to 90% seen once. This CDR3 region has 13 residues. V was trimmed by 1 base and J by 5 bases, leaving 8 bases between them. Germline loops: CDR1 MNHEY, CDR2 SVGAGI. The chain is built from TRBV6-5 and TRBJ2-5; D perhaps matches TRBD2 (5 bases). The clonotype originates from a man aged 30-40 years with acute COVID-19. The sample comprised PBMCs or T cells enriched from blood (not recorded which). The CDR3 region is CASSYFPGETQYF. The CDR3 nucleotides read TGTGCCAGCAGTTACTTCCCGGGGGAGACCCAGTACTTC.